A single sample gave rise to the 25 T cell receptor beta chains below, sequenced in a study of T cell responses to AZD1222 COVID-19 vaccine. Sequencing used immunoSEQ multiplex PCR; TCRdb keeps in-frame clones, though not all of them. Of some 110,000 clones listed, around 84% are singletons. The sample in question was peripheral blood, obtained 28 days after the second AZD1222 dose. These receptors all stem from an adult who received the AZD1222 COVID-19 vaccine.

The chain couples TRBV6-2 or TRBV6-3 to TRBJ1-6; perhaps TRBD1 as D (5 bases). V shed 5 bases and J shed 8 bases, with 10 bases lying between them. Germline-derived CDR1 and CDR2 are MNHEY and SVGEGT. The CDR3 is 13 residues long. The CDR3 DNA sequence: TGTGCCAGCAGTCCGGGACGGGATTCACCCCTCCACTTT. This codes for CASSPGRDSPLHF.

The V call is TRBV7-2, the J call TRBJ1-2, with D hard to call. Germline lookup yields CDR1 SGHTA and CDR2 FQGNSA. V lost 4 bases, J lost 1 base, and 13 bases lay in between. The CDR3 spans 15 residues. For the CDR3, the DNA is TGTGCCAGCAGCTCACAACCGGGATATAACTATGGCTACACCTTC. Its translation is CASSSQPGYNYGYTF.

The J gene is TRBJ1-3, the V gene TRBV4-2; D gene uncertain. Trimming cost V 2 bases and J 1 base, with 15 bases left between them. Germline CDR1 reads LGHNA; CDR2 reads YNFKEQ. The length of the CDR3 is 17 residues. This CDR3 reads CASSQLDGSRSGNTIYF. CDR3 coding DNA: TGTGCCAGCAGCCAATTGGACGGGAGTAGGTCTGGAAACACCATATATTTT.

The chain recombines TRBV10-1 with TRBJ2-3; D call uncertain. The CDR3 has 14 residues. CDR1 and CDR2 (germline): WNHNN, SYGVQD (reference sequence). V lost 2 bases to trimming and J lost 3 bases, with 9 bases between them. In nucleotides, the CDR3 is TGCGCCAGCAGTGAGGAGCGAGAAACAGATACGCAGTATTTT. This translates into CASSEERETDTQYF.

There are a few counts of this clone. The chain joins TRBV12-1 to TRBJ2-7; the D call TRBD1 from the table was never checked on the DNA. TRBV12-1 is a pseudogene locus. The CDR3 length is 13 residues. The CDR3 region has the DNA TGTGCCAGCAGCTTCAGGTTCTACTCCGAGCAGTACTTC. This codes for CASSFRFYSEQYF.

The gene calls are TRBV5-1 and TRBJ1-5; TRBD1 is a possible D gene (6 bases). Germline loops: CDR1 SGHRS, CDR2 YFSETQ. The length of the CDR3 is 16 residues. Trimming took 4 bases from V and 0 from J, leaving 14 bases between them. The CDR3 DNA is TGCGCCAGCAGCCCGGGGACACTTAATAGCAATCAGCCCCAGCATTTT. This encodes CASSPGTLNSNQPQHF.

The V and J genes are TRBV18 and TRBJ1-1; 7 bases agree with TRBD1. Germline V gene sequence: CDR1 KGHSH, CDR2 LQKENI. The junction had 9 bases not matched to a gene; V was cut back by 3 bases and J by 11 bases. The CDR3 spans 13 residues. CDR3 sequence: CASSPPRGGWAFF. Here the CDR3 DNA reads TGTGCCAGCTCACCGCCCAGGGGGGGGTGGGCTTTCTTT.

The chain has TRBV5-4 and TRBJ1-3; a weak D match, TRBD1 (5 bases). In germline, CDR1 is SGHNT, CDR2 YYREEE (reference sequence). CDR3 length: 14 amino acids. V gave up 4 bases and J gave up 2 bases, with 10 bases separating them. CDR3 DNA sequence: TGTGCCAGCAGCCGGCAGGGAACTGGAAACACCATATATTTT. Translating gives CASSRQGTGNTIYF.

This chain connects TRBV27 to TRBJ1-2, with TRBD1 matching over 9 bases. CDR1 is MNHEY, CDR2 SMNVEV, per germline (reference sequence). The CDR3 runs to 19 residues. J lost 1 base, V lost 3 bases, and 15 bases had no gene match. Written as DNA, the CDR3 is TGTGCCAGCAGTTTTCTGGCCCTACAGGGGGCCCACTTTAACTATGGCTACACCTTC. It specifies CASSFLALQGAHFNYGYTF.

The rearrangement joins TRBV19 to TRBJ1-4, with D possibly matching TRBD1 (6 bases). The length of the CDR3 is 14 residues. The V end was cut by 3 bases, the J end by 5 bases, with 10 bases between. CDR1 LNHDA and CDR2 SQIVND come from the germline V gene (reference sequence). The CDR3 reads CASSMRGTNEKLFF. The CDR3, as DNA: TGTGCCAGTAGTATGAGGGGGACGAATGAAAAACTGTTTTTT.

The rearrangement uses TRBV30 and TRBJ1-1; D call uncertain. The CDR3 spans 13 residues. Deletions cut 0 bases from V and 1 base from J, with 6 bases between. CDR1 and CDR2 from the germline V gene are GTSNPN and SVGIG (reference sequence). The CDR3 nucleotides read TGTGCCTGGAGTGTGAACCAGAACACTGAAGCTTTCTTT. Residues: CAWSVNQNTEAFF.

The CDR3 DNA reads TGTGCCAGTAGTATATTGGACGGGAACACTGAAGCTTTCTTT. Residues: CASSILDGNTEAFF. The chain uses TRBV19 and TRBJ1-1, with unresolved D. Trimming left V 2 bases short and J 1 base short, with 8 bases between. There are 14 residues in the CDR3. The germline CDR1 and CDR2 sequences are LNHDA and SQIVND (reference sequence).

The chain has TRBV4-2 and TRBJ2-6, with TRBD2 matching over 7 bases. The CDR3 totals 19 residues. V lost 0 bases, J lost 3 bases, and 11 bases stayed unmatched. CDR1 and CDR2 from the germline V gene are LGHNA and YNFKEQ. CDR3 DNA: TGTGCCAGCAGCCAAGATGGTGGGGGAGGGGTTAATGGGGCCAACGTCCTGACTTTC. It is translated as CASSQDGGGGVNGANVLTF.

The chain joins TRBV6-1 to TRBJ2-3; D possibly corresponds to TRBD1 (6 bases). This CDR3 comprises 15 residues. The V gene's germline CDR1 is MNHNS and CDR2 SASEGT. V was pared by 1 base and J by 6 bases, with 14 bases between. In DNA, the CDR3 is TGTGCCAGCAGTGAAGATTCAGGGGCCGGCGATACGCAGTATTTT. Its translation: CASSEDSGAGDTQYF.

The CDR3 sequence: CASSLVPQGAGEQYF. CDR3 coding DNA: TGTGCCAGCAGCTTAGTTCCCCAGGGGGCGGGCGAGCAGTACTTC. This chain links TRBV7-9 with TRBJ2-7, with TRBD1 matching 8 bases. The CDR3 has 15 amino acids. After removal of 1 base from V and 6 bases from J, the junction contained 8 bases not matched to a gene. Germline lookup yields CDR1 SEHNR and CDR2 FQNEAQ (reference sequence). Full variable domain (rest looked up from reference TRBV7-9 and TRBJ2-7): DTGVSQNPRHKITKRGQNVTFRCDPISEHNRLYWYRQTLGQGPEFLTYFQNEAQLEKSRLLSDRFSAERPKGSFSTLEIQRTEQGDSAMYLCASSLVPQGAGEQYFGPGTRLTVT.

This clone was observed once. The CDR3 protein is CASNAYTGELFF. For the CDR3, the DNA is TGTGCCAGCAATGCTTACACCGGGGAGCTGTTTTTT. The chain combines TRBV2 with TRBJ2-2; D remains ambiguous. Between the trimmed V and J ends, which lost 7 bases and 3 bases, there was a span of 6 bases. The V gene's germline CDR1 is SNHLY and CDR2 FYNNEI. This CDR3 is built from 12 residues.

The chain has TRBV11-1 and TRBJ1-1, with 8 positions matching TRBD1. The V gene's germline CDR1 is SGHAT and CDR2 FQDESV (reference sequence). Trimming at V came to 11 bases and at J to 5 bases, leaving 13 bases not matched to a gene. This CDR3 spans 14 amino acids. The CDR3 is CAGAETGDVTEAFF. The CDR3 DNA is TGTGCCGGAGCCGAGACAGGGGATGTGACTGAAGCTTTCTTT.

The chain has TRBV29-1 and TRBJ1-2; D unresolved. From germline, CDR1 is SQVTM and CDR2 ANQGSEA. The CDR3 has 14 residues. V lost 4 bases and J lost 2, with 14 bases in between. CDR3 DNA sequence: TGCAGCGTTGGTGTCGGACGGCAAAACTATGGCTACACCTTC. Translation gives CSVGVGRQNYGYTF.

The J gene is TRBJ1-3, the V gene TRBV7-9, with D hard to call. V lost 6 bases and J lost 0, with 15 bases in between. CDR3 length: 16 amino acids. CDR1 and CDR2 from the germline V gene are SEHNR and FQNEAQ (reference sequence). CDR3 residues: CASSSFGRTSGNTIYF. The CDR3 DNA sequence: TGTGCCAGCAGTTCCTTTGGGCGGACCTCTGGAAACACCATATATTTT.

V usage is TRBV7-3 and J usage is TRBJ1-1, with D uncertain. CDR1 and CDR2 from the germline V gene are SGHTA and FQGTGA. The CDR3 runs 13 residues. V lost 5 bases to trimming and J lost 1 base, with 8 bases between them. Here the CDR3 DNA reads TGTGCCAGCAGCGTAAGTCCGAACACTGAAGCTTTCTTT. It specifies CASSVSPNTEAFF.

The chain couples TRBV6-5 to TRBJ2-1; 7 bases map to TRBD2. The CDR3 has 15 amino acids. Germline loops: CDR1 MNHEY, CDR2 SVGAGI. The ends lost 6 bases at V and 1 base at J; junction bases unmatched: 6. CDR3 nucleotides: TGTGCCAGCAGCGGGGACTATACTTCCTACAATGAGCAGTTCTTC. Its protein is CASSGDYTSYNEQFF.

This rearrangement joins TRBV4-1 to TRBJ1-3, with D hard to call. CDR1 is MGHRA, CDR2 YSYEKL, per germline. This CDR3 has 16 amino acids. V was cut by 2 bases and J by 0 bases, with 11 bases left in between. The CDR3 loop is CASSQLRIFSGNTIYF. The CDR3 nucleotides read TGCGCCAGCAGCCAACTAAGGATCTTCTCTGGAAACACCATATATTTT.

J is TRBJ1-1 and V is TRBV9; the match to TRBD1 covers 7 bases. The CDR3 sequence is 14 residues long. Germline V gene sequence: CDR1 SGDLS, CDR2 YYNGEE. The V gene end was trimmed by 8 bases and the J gene end by 5 bases; junction bases not matched to a gene: 12. CDR3 DNA sequence: TGTGCCAGTAGTAAAGACAGGGTCCGAACTGAAGCTTTCTTT. Translated: CASSKDRVRTEAFF. Variable domain in full (rest from reference TRBV9 and TRBJ1-1): DSGVTQTPKHLITATGQRVTLRCSPRSGDLSVYWYQQSLDQGLQFLIQYYNGEERAKGNILERFSAQQFPDLHSELNLSSLELGDSALYFCASSKDRVRTEAFFGQGTRLTVV.

This CDR3 reads CASSGTGTAGVYGYTF. Written as DNA, the CDR3 is TGTGCCAGCAGCGGAACCGGGACAGCCGGGGTCTATGGCTACACCTTC. The rearrangement joins TRBV7-2 to TRBJ1-2, with 7 nucleotides matching TRBD1. Germline CDR1 is SGHTA and CDR2 is FQGNSA. The ends lost 5 bases at V and 4 bases at J; junction bases unmatched: 13. The CDR3 contains 16 residues.

This chain links TRBV5-5 with TRBJ2-5, with 7 bases matching TRBD1. Germline trimming cut 4 bases from V and 1 base from J; bases unmatched to any gene: 10. The CDR3 is made up of 16 amino acids. Germline CDR1 is SGHKS and CDR2 is YYEKEE (reference sequence). CDR3 nucleotides: TGTGCCAGCAGCGGCGATGACAGGGCGTTCCAAGAGACCCAGTACTTC. It encodes CASSGDDRAFQETQYF.